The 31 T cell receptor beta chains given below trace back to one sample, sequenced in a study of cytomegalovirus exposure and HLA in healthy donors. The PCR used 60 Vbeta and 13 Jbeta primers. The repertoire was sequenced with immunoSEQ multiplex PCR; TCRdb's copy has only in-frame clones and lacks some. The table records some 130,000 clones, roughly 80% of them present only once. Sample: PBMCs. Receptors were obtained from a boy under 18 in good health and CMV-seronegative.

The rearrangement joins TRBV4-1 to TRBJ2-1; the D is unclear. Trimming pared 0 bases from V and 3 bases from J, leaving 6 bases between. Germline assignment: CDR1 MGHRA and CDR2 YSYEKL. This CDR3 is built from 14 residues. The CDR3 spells CASSQDPVYNEQFF. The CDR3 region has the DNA TGCGCCAGCAGCCAAGACCCCGTCTACAATGAGCAGTTCTTC.

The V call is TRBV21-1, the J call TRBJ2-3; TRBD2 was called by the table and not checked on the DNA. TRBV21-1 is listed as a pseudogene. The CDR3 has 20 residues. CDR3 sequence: CASSKALGLGVGGSTDTQYF. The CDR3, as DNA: TGTGCCAGCAGCAAAGCTTTAGGACTAGGGGTAGGGGGGTCCACAGATACGCAGTATTTT.

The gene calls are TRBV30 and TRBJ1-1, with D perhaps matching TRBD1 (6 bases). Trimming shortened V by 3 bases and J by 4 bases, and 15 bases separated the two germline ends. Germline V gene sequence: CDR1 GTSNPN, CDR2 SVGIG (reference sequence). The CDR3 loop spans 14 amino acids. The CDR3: CAWSTPGAFTEAFF. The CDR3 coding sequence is TGTGCCTGGAGCACCCCAGGGGCCTTCACTGAAGCTTTCTTT.

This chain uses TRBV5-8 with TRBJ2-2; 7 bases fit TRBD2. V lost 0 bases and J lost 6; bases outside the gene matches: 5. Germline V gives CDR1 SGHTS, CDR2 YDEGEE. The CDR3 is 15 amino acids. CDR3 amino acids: CASSLGRERPGELFF. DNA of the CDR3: TGTGCCAGCAGCTTGGGGCGGGAGAGGCCCGGGGAGCTGTTTTTT.

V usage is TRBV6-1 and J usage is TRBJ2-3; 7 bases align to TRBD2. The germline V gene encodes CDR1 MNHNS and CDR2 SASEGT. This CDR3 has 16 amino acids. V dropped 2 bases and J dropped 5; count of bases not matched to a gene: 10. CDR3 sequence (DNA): TGTGCCAGCAGTGAATGGGTAGGAGCGGGAAGAGATACGCAGTATTTT. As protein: CASSEWVGAGRDTQYF.

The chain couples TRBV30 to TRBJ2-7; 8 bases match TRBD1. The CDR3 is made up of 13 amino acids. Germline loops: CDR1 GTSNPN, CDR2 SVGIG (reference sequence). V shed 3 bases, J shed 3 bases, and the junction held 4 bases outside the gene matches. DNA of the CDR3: TGTGCCTGGAGATTTACAGGGGGCTACGAGCAGTACTTC. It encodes CAWRFTGGYEQYF.

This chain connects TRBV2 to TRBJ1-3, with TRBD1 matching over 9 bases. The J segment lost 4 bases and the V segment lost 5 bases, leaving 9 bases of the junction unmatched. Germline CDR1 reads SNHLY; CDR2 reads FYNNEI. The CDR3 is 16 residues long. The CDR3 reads CASSTRQGVSGNTIYF. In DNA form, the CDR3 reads TGTGCCAGCAGTACCCGACAGGGGGTGAGCGGAAACACCATATATTTT.

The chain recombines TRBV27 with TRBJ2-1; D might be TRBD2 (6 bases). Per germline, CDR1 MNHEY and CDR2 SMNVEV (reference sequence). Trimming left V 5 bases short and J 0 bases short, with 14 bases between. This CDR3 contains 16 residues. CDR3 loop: CASSAPLASSYNEQFF. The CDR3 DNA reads TGTGCCAGCAGTGCCCCCCTAGCGAGCTCCTACAATGAGCAGTTCTTC.

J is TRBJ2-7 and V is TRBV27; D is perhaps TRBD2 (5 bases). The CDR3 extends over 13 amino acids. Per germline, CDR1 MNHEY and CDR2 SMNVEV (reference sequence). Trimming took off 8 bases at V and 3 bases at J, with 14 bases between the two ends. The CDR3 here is CASGSLEGYEQYF. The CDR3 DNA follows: TGTGCCAGCGGGAGCCTCGAAGGCTACGAGCAGTACTTC.

The CDR3 DNA reads TGCAGCGTTACCAGACTAGCGGGAGGGCCGGGGAATGAGCAGTTCTTC. The encoded protein is CSVTRLAGGPGNEQFF. V gene TRBV29-1 combines with J gene TRBJ2-1; 14 bases agree with TRBD2. The CDR3 is 16 amino acids. V was clipped by 5 bases and J by 7 bases; unmatched bases: 10. CDR1 and CDR2 from the germline V gene are SQVTM and ANQGSEA.

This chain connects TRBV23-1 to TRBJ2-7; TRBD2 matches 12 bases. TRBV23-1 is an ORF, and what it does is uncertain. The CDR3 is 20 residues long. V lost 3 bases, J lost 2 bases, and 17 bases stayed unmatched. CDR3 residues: CASSHKGCLGTSGSPYEQYF. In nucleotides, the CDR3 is TGCGCCAGCAGTCACAAAGGATGTCTAGGGACTAGCGGGTCTCCCTACGAGCAGTACTTC.

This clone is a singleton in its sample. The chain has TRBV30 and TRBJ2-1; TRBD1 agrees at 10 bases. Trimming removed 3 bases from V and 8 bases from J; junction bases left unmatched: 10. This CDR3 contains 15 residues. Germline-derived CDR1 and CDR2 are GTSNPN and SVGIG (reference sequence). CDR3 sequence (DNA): TGTGCCTGGAGATCCGACAGGGGGCCATCGGATGAGCAGTTCTTC. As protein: CAWRSDRGPSDEQFF.

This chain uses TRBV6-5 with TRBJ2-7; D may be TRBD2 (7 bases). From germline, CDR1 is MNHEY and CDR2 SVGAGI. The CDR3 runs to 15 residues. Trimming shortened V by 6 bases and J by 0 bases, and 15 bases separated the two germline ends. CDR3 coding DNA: TGTGCCAGCAGCGCAAGGGGGGGGATCTCCTACGAGCAGTACTTC. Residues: CASSARGGISYEQYF.

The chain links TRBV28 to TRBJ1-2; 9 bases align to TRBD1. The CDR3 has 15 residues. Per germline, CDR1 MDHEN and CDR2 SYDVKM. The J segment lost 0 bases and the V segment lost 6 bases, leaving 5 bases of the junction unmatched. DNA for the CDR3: TGTGCCAGCAGGCCACAGGGGGCCCCTAACTATGGCTACACCTTC. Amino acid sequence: CASRPQGAPNYGYTF.

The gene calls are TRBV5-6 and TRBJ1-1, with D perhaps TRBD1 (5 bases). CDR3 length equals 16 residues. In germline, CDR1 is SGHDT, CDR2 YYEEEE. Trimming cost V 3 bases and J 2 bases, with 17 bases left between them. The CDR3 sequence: CASSSEVVQANTEAFF. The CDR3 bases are TGTGCCAGCAGCTCCGAAGTTGTACAGGCAAACACTGAAGCTTTCTTT.

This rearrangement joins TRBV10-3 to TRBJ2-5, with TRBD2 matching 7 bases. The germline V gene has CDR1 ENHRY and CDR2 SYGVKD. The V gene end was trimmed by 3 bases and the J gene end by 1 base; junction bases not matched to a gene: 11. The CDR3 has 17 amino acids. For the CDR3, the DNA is TGTGCCATCAGTGATCTTGGGAGGGGAAGGGCCCAAGAGACCCAGTACTTC. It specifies CAISDLGRGRAQETQYF.

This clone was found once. CDR3 amino acids: CAWVRAGVYNEQFF. CDR3 coding DNA: TGTGCCTGGGTACGAGCGGGAGTCTACAATGAGCAGTTCTTC. The chain carries TRBV30 and TRBJ2-1; 8 positions agree with TRBD2. The ends lost 5 bases at V and 3 bases at J; junction bases unmatched: 6. The CDR3 extends over 14 amino acids. From germline, CDR1 is GTSNPN and CDR2 SVGIG (reference sequence).

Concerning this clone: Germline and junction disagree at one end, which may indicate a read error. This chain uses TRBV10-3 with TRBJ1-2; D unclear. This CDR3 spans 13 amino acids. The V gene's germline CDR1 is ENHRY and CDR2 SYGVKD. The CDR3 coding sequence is TGTGCCATCAGTGAGTCCGTGGACTACGGCTACACCTTC. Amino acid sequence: CAISESVDYGYTF.

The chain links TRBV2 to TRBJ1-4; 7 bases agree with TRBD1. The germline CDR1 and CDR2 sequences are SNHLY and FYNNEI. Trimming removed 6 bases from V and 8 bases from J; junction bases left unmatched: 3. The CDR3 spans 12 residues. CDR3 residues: CASRQGEEKLFF. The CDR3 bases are TGTGCCAGCAGGCAGGGGGAGGAAAAACTGTTTTTT.

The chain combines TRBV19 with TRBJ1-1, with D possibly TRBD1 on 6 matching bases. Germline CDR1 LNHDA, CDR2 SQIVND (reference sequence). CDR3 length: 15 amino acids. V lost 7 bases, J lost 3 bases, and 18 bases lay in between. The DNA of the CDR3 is TGTGCCAGTATGCTCCGATATCCAGGGGACACTGAAGCTTTCTTT. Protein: CASMLRYPGDTEAFF.

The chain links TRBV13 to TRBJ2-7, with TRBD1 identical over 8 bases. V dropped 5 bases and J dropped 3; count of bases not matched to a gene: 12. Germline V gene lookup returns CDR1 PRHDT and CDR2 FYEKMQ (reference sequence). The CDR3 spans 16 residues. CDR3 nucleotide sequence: TGTGCCAGCAGCAGCCCCAGGGGGCGCGGGTTCTACGAGCAGTACTTC. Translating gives CASSSPRGRGFYEQYF.

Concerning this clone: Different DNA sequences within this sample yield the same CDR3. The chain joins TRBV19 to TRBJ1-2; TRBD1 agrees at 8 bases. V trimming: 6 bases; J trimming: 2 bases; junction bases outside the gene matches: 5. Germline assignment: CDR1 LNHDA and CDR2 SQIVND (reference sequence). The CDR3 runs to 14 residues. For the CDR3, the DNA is TGTGCCAGTAGCATCGGACAGGGAAACTATGGCTACACCTTC. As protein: CASSIGQGNYGYTF.

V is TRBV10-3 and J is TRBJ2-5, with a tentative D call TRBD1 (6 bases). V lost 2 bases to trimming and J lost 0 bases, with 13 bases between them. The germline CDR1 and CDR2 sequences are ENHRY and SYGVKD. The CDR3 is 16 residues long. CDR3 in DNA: TGTGCCATCAGTGAGCCCAACAGGGAGAACCAAGAGACCCAGTACTTC. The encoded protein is CAISEPNRENQETQYF.

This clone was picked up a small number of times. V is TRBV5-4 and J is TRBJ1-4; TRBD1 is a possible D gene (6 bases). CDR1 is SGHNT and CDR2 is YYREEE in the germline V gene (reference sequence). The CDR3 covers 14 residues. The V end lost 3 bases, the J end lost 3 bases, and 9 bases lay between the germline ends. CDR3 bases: TGTGCCAGCAGCTCCACAGGGCCTAATGAAAAACTGTTTTTT. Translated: CASSSTGPNEKLFF.

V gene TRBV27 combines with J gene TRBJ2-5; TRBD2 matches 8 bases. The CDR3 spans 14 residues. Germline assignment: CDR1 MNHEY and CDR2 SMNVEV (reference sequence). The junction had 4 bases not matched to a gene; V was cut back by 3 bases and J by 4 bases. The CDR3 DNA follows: TGTGCCAGCAGTTTGGTAGCGGGAATAGAGACCCAGTACTTC. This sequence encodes CASSLVAGIETQYF.

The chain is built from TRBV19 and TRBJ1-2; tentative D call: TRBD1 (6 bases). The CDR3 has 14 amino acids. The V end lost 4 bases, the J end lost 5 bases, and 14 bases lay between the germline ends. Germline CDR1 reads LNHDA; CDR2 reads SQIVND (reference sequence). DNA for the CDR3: TGTGCCAGTAGTAAAGGGGGAACTGGATATGGCTACACCTTC. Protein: CASSKGGTGYGYTF. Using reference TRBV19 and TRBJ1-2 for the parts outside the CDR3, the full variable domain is DGGITQSPKYLFRKEGQNVTLSCEQNLNHDAMYWYRQDPGQGLRLIYYSQIVNDFQKGDIAEGYSVSREKKESFPLTVTSAQKNPTAFYLCASSKGGTGYGYTFGSGTRLTVV.

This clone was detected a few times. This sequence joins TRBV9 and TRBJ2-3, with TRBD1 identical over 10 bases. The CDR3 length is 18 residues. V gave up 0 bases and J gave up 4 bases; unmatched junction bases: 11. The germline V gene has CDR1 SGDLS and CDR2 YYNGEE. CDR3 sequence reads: CASSVEGQGTFGSDTQYF. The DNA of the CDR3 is TGTGCCAGCAGCGTAGAGGGACAGGGGACTTTTGGATCAGATACGCAGTATTTT.

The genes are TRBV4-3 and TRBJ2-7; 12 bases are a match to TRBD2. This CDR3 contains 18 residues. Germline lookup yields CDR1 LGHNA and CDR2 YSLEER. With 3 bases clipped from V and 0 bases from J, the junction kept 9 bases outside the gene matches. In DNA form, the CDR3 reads TGCGCCAGCAGCCAGGCCGGGACTAGCGGGCCAAGCTCCTACGAGCAGTACTTC. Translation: CASSQAGTSGPSSYEQYF.

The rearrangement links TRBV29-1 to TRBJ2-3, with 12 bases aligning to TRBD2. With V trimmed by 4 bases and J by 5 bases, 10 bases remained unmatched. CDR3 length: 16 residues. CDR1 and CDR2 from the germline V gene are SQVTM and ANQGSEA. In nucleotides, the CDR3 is TGCAGCGTTGCCCGGACTAGCGGGATGATAGGAGATACGCAGTATTTT. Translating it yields CSVARTSGMIGDTQYF.

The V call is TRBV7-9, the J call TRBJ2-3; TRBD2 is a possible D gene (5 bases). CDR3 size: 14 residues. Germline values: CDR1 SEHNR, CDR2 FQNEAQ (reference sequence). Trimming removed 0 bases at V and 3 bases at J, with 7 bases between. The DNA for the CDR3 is TGTGCCAGCAGCTTAGCGGGAGAAACAGATACGCAGTATTTT. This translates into CASSLAGETDTQYF. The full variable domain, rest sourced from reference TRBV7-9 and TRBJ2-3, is DTGVSQNPRHKITKRGQNVTFRCDPISEHNRLYWYRQTLGQGPEFLTYFQNEAQLEKSRLLSDRFSAERPKGSFSTLEIQRTEQGDSAMYLCASSLAGETDTQYFGPGTRLTVL.

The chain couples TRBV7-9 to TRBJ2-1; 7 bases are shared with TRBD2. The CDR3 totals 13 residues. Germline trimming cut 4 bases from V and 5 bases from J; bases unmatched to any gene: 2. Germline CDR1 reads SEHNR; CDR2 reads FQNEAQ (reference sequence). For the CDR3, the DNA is TGTGCCAGCAGCTATGGGACTAACAATGAGCAGTTCTTC. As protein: CASSYGTNNEQFF. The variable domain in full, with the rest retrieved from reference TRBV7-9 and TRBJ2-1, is DTGVSQNPRHKITKRGQNVTFRCDPISEHNRLYWYRQTLGQGPEFLTYFQNEAQLEKSRLLSDRFSAERPKGSFSTLEIQRTEQGDSAMYLCASSYGTNNEQFFGPGTRLTVL.